These 23 T cell receptor beta chains originate from one sample sequenced in a study of blood T cell repertoires in COVID-19. Libraries were prepared by immunoSEQ multiplex PCR; TCRdb keeps only in-frame clonotypes and omits some of them. The repertoire holds under 65,000 clones, with 84% as singletons. The sequencing sample was made of peripheral blood. Receptor source: a woman aged 60-75 years with acute or convalescent COVID-19.

CDR3 in amino acids: CSVPVAGFTEAFF. In DNA, the CDR3 is TGCAGCGTCCCCGTGGCAGGGTTCACTGAAGCTTTCTTT. This chain joins TRBV29-1 and TRBJ1-1; D may be TRBD1 (5 bases). The germline V gene has CDR1 SQVTM and CDR2 ANQGSEA. With 6 bases removed from V and 4 bases from J, the gap between germline ends came to 15 bases. The CDR3 extends over 13 amino acids.

This rearrangement joins TRBV7-9 to TRBJ1-1, with D possibly matching TRBD1 (5 bases). Germline V gene sequence: CDR1 SEHNR, CDR2 FQNEAQ (reference sequence). Trimming took off 4 bases at V and 4 bases at J, with 25 bases between the two ends. The CDR3 sequence is 18 residues long. The CDR3, as DNA: TGTGCCAGCAGCTCCCTTATCGCCTTTGGGGCAGGTACCACTGAAGCTTTCTTT. Protein product: CASSSLIAFGAGTTEAFF.

The V call is TRBV5-1, the J call TRBJ1-2, with a possible D match to TRBD1 (6 bases). V lost 0 bases and J 8 bases, leaving 11 bases between the germline ends. The CDR3 spans 13 residues. Germline V gene lookup returns CDR1 SGHRS and CDR2 YFSETQ. DNA of the CDR3: TGCGCCAGCAGCTTGGAACAGGGAAGAGGCTACACCTTC. It translates to CASSLEQGRGYTF.

The chain is built from TRBV13 and TRBJ2-1; D is uncertain. The CDR3 length is 15 residues. Germline V gives CDR1 PRHDT, CDR2 FYEKMQ (reference sequence). Trimming took 5 bases from V and 7 from J, leaving 18 bases between them. The CDR3: CASSPPLNLRNEQFF. As DNA, the CDR3 is TGTGCCAGCAGCCCCCCCCTAAATCTGAGGAATGAGCAGTTCTTC.

The chain uses TRBV20-1 and TRBJ1-1; D uncertain. The ends were cut back, 5 bases at V and 10 bases at J, with 14 bases in the middle. The CDR3 runs 11 residues. Per germline, CDR1 DFQATT and CDR2 SNEGSKA (reference sequence). The CDR3 DNA reads TGCAGTGCTTTGGGCCAGGCCTTAGCTTTCTTT. It specifies CSALGQALAFF.

V is TRBV5-5 and J is TRBJ1-5, with unresolved D. The CDR3 totals 14 residues. From germline, CDR1 is SGHKS and CDR2 YYEKEE (reference sequence). The V end lost 0 bases, the J end lost 0 bases, and 4 bases lay between the germline ends. CDR3 loop: CASSLDSSNQPQHF. The CDR3 DNA is TGTGCCAGCAGCTTGGACAGTAGCAATCAGCCCCAGCATTTT.

V and J are TRBV14 and TRBJ1-2; 7 bases align to TRBD1. J was trimmed by 7 bases and V by 0 bases; bases with no gene match: 2. Germline V gene sequence: CDR1 SGHDN, CDR2 FVKESK. This CDR3 has 13 amino acids. The DNA for the CDR3 is TGTGCCAGCAGCCAAGAACAGGGGTTTGGCTACACCTTC. Its translation is CASSQEQGFGYTF.

The chain carries TRBV7-2 and TRBJ1-1; D is unclear. The CDR3 is 15 residues long. V was shortened by 3 bases and J by 0 bases, with 11 bases between the two germline ends. CDR1 is SGHTA, CDR2 FQGNSA, per germline. CDR3 sequence: CASSFQSHLNTEAFF. The CDR3 coding sequence is TGTGCCAGCAGCTTCCAGTCACATTTGAACACTGAAGCTTTCTTT.

The V gene is TRBV10-3, the J gene TRBJ2-7; no clear D gene. V shed 0 bases and J shed 1 base, with 4 bases lying between them. CDR3 size: 13 residues. Germline V gives CDR1 ENHRY, CDR2 SYGVKD. The CDR3 DNA sequence: TGTGCCATCAGTGAGTCGAGATCCTACGAGCAGTACTTC. Translating it yields CAISESRSYEQYF.

The chain combines TRBV3-1 (or the pseudogene TRBV3-2) with TRBJ1-3; weak D call: TRBD1 (6 bases). Looked up from germline, CDR1 is LGHDT and CDR2 is YNNKEL (reference sequence). Trimming cost V 0 bases and J 0 bases, with 15 bases left between them. The CDR3 is 18 amino acids. The CDR3 spells CASSQDLGGRPSGNTIYF. CDR3 coding DNA: TGTGCCAGCAGCCAAGATCTAGGGGGACGCCCCTCTGGAAACACCATATATTTT.

The V and J genes are TRBV28 and TRBJ1-1; 7 positions match TRBD1. Germline values: CDR1 MDHEN, CDR2 SYDVKM. With V trimmed by 2 bases and J by 0 bases, 9 bases remained unmatched. The CDR3 loop spans 17 amino acids. The CDR3 DNA reads TGTGCCAGCAGTTTAATAAGACAGGGAGGAGTGAACACTGAAGCTTTCTTT. Residues: CASSLIRQGGVNTEAFF.

This chain uses TRBV7-2 with TRBJ1-3; possibly TRBD1 for D (6 bases). Trimming removed 3 bases at V and 4 bases at J, with 13 bases between. CDR1 is SGHTA and CDR2 is FQGNSA in the germline V gene. The CDR3 covers 15 residues. As DNA, the CDR3 is TGTGCCAGCAGCTTTATGGACAGTGGGGGAAACACCATATATTTT. Its translation is CASSFMDSGGNTIYF. The entire variable domain, with the rest obtained from reference TRBV7-2 and TRBJ1-3, is as follows: GAGVSQSPSNKVTEKGKDVELRCDPISGHTALYWYRQSLGQGLEFLIYFQGNSAPDKSGLPSDRFSAERTGGSVSTLTIQRTQQEDSAVYLCASSFMDSGGNTIYFGEGSWLTVV.

This clone appeared once. The chain carries TRBV9 and TRBJ1-2; D is unresolved. Germline loops: CDR1 SGDLS, CDR2 YYNGEE. V shed 0 bases and J shed 1 base, with 10 bases lying between them. The CDR3 totals 15 residues. CDR3 nucleotides: TGTGCCAGCAGCGTAGAATGGGAGGTTAACTATGGCTACACCTTC. Translating it yields CASSVEWEVNYGYTF.

The table lists this clone with a few counts. The chain has TRBV6-5 and TRBJ1-2; D remains unclear. V shed 7 bases and J shed 7 bases, with 19 bases lying between them. Germline CDR1 reads MNHEY; CDR2 reads SVGAGI. The CDR3 has 14 amino acids. The CDR3 loop is CASNLGRGLSGYTF. Written as DNA, the CDR3 is TGTGCCAGCAACCTCGGGCGGGGATTGAGTGGCTACACCTTC.

The CDR3 is CASSEARAGELFF. The CDR3 nucleotides read TGTGCCAGCAGTGAAGCCCGGGCCGGGGAGCTGTTTTTT. The chain is built from TRBV6-1 and TRBJ2-2; unclear D gene. Trimming left V 0 bases short and J 6 bases short, with 5 bases between. This CDR3 is 13 amino acids long. The V gene's germline CDR1 is MNHNS and CDR2 SASEGT.

This clone was observed a single time. The rearrangement joins TRBV19 to TRBJ2-4; 8 nucleotides match TRBD1. Trimming at V came to 7 bases and at J to 0 bases, leaving 5 bases not matched to a gene. Germline CDR1 reads LNHDA; CDR2 reads SQIVND (reference sequence). This CDR3 is 15 amino acids long. The CDR3 protein is CASNTGGSAKNIQYF. The CDR3 bases are TGTGCCAGTAACACAGGGGGGTCAGCCAAAAACATTCAGTACTTC.

This clone was found once. The chain joins TRBV9 to TRBJ1-1; 7 nucleotides match TRBD1. This CDR3 comprises 17 residues. The germline gives CDR1 SGDLS, CDR2 YYNGEE. V lost 4 bases, J lost 0 bases, and 12 bases stayed unmatched. CDR3 in amino acids: CASSPRDSSFMNTEAFF. CDR3 bases: TGTGCCAGCAGCCCCCGGGACAGTAGCTTTATGAACACTGAAGCTTTCTTT.

The rearrangement uses TRBV19 and TRBJ1-5; D not certain. Trimming removed 5 bases from V and 2 bases from J, with 16 bases in between. The germline V gene encodes CDR1 LNHDA and CDR2 SQIVND (reference sequence). CDR3 length: 16 residues. The CDR3 bases are TGTGCCAGTAGTCCCCCCCAGACTTTGGGCAATCAGCCCCAGCATTTT. Translating it yields CASSPPQTLGNQPQHF.

The chain uses TRBV5-1 and TRBJ1-2; a weak D match, TRBD1 (5 bases). The CDR3 is 13 amino acids. Germline assignment: CDR1 SGHRS and CDR2 YFSETQ. The V end was cut by 0 bases, the J end by 8 bases, with 11 bases between. Written as DNA, the CDR3 is TGCGCCAGCAGCTTGGTAGGGGCGGACGGCTACACCTTC. It codes for CASSLVGADGYTF.

The rearrangement joins TRBV7-8 to TRBJ1-1; possible D gene TRBD1, 5 bases. Germline CDR1 and CDR2: SGHVS and FQNEAQ. The CDR3 length is 14 residues. The V gene lost 6 bases and the J gene lost 1 base, with 12 bases spanning the gap. DNA of the CDR3: TGTGCCAGCAGGAGCGGGGCAGGGAACACTGAAGCTTTCTTT. It translates to CASRSGAGNTEAFF.

V and J are TRBV30 and TRBJ2-3; perhaps TRBD1 as D (6 bases). V was pared by 2 bases and J by 6 bases, with 12 bases between. The germline CDR1 and CDR2 sequences are GTSNPN and SVGIG (reference sequence). CDR3 length: 13 residues. The CDR3 DNA sequence: TGTGCCTGGAGTCCGGGGACAAGGGATACGCAGTATTTT. Protein: CAWSPGTRDTQYF.

This sequence joins TRBV29-1 and TRBJ2-3; tentative D call: TRBD1 (6 bases). Germline CDR1 SQVTM, CDR2 ANQGSEA. The CDR3 has 12 residues. Trimming stripped 8 bases from V and 2 bases from J, with 11 bases between. CDR3 loop: CSMDSLTDTQYF. The CDR3 nucleotides read TGCAGCATGGACAGCCTCACAGATACGCAGTATTTT.

The V gene is TRBV19, the J gene TRBJ1-1; no definite D call. The CDR3 spans 13 residues. Trimming stripped 1 base from V and 7 bases from J, with 10 bases between. Germline loops: CDR1 LNHDA, CDR2 SQIVND (reference sequence). The CDR3, as DNA: TGTGCCAGTAGTATAGGTAACAGATTTGAAGCTTTCTTT. It is translated as CASSIGNRFEAFF.